This TCR beta chain appears in the sequencing data of a study of cytomegalovirus exposure and HLA in healthy donors. Study-wide results and limits: Overall, around 160 TCR beta chains were annotated as cytomegalovirus-associated. A few CMV-associated chains proved CMV antigen-specific in vitro. Subsequent analysis of the roughly 120 validation repertoires found a tendency for first-cohort TCR clusters to co-occur.

Worth noting for this clone: Its specificity is not known.

Profiled with immunoSEQ multiplex PCR; TCRdb holds only in-frame clones, not every one. Among some 260,000 clones listed, approximately 84% were seen once. The CDR3 is 18 residues long. The germline CDR1 and CDR2 sequences are LGHNA and YNFKEQ. V lost 2 bases to trimming and J lost 0 bases; unmatched junction nucleotides: 5. The sequence came from a man between 18 and 35 years old in good health and CMV-seropositive. The sequencing sample was made of PBMCs. The chain couples TRBV4-2 to TRBJ2-6; 9 bases agree with TRBD2. The CDR3 DNA reads TGTGCCAGCAGCCAAACTACTAGCGGGCTCTCTGGGGCCAACGTCCTGACTTTC. Translating gives CASSQTTSGLSGANVLTF.